This T cell receptor (beta chain) was identified during a study of blood T cell repertoires in COVID-19. As for the study in general: Samples representing acute and convalescent COVID-19 were sourced from the United States, Italy and Spain. In each case, the material was cDNA or gDNA derived from T cells, B-cell-depleted T cells, or PBMCs.

Original data processing: Reference gene primers were amplified, and this amplification served to estimate nucleated cell counts. Produced via immunoSEQ multiplex PCR; TCRdb's table is partial and in-frame only. V, J and clone size were drawn from that table, and D and trimming were deduced from the DNA. The sample yields 200,000 to 250,000 clones, 85% to 90% seen once. The V gene end was trimmed by 3 bases and the J gene end by 4 bases; junction bases not matched to a gene: 6. The CDR3 has 14 residues. The germline CDR1 and CDR2 sequences are MNHEY and SVGAGI. The source material was peripheral blood. The chain is built from TRBV6-5 and TRBJ2-7; 7 bases agree with TRBD2. The origin of this receptor is a man older than 75 with acute or convalescent COVID-19. The CDR3 DNA reads TGTGCCAGCAGTTATTCCAGCGGGGTATACGAGCAGTACTTC. It codes for CASSYSSGVYEQYF.